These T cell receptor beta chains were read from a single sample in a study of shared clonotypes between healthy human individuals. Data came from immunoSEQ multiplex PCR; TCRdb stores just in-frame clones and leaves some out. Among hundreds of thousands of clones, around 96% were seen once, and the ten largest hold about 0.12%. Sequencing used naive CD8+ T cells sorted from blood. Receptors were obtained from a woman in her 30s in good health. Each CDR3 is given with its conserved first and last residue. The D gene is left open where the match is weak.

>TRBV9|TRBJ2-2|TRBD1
CASSVERGRWTGELFF
TGTGCCAGCAGCGTAGAGAGGGGGCGGTGGACCGGGGAGCTGTTTTTT
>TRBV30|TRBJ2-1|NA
CAWSVENHDEQFF
TGTGCCTGGAGTGTTGAGAATCACGATGAGCAGTTCTTC
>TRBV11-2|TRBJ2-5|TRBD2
CASSLGTSGEETQYF
TGTGCCAGCAGCTTAGGTACTAGCGGGGAAGAGACCCAGTACTTC
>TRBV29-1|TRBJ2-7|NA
CSVDWPGSYEQYF
TGCAGCGTTGACTGGCCAGGAAGCTACGAGCAGTACTTC
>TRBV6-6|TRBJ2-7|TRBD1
CASSYSGTGGAYEQYF
TGTGCCAGCAGTTACTCGGGGACAGGGGGAGCCTACGAGCAGTACTTC
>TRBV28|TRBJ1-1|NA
CASSLDRWGTEAFF
TGTGCCAGCAGTTTAGACAGGTGGGGCACTGAAGCTTTCTTT
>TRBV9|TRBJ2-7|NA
CASSPGRGTDSYEQYF
TGTGCCAGCAGCCCCGGGAGAGGGACGGACTCCTACGAGCAGTACTTC
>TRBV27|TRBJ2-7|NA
CASSLAGITYEQYF
TGTGCCAGCAGTTTAGCGGGAATCACCTACGAGCAGTACTTC
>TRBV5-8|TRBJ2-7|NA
CASSLLVGISYEQYF
TGTGCCAGCAGCTTGTTGGTTGGGATCTCCTACGAGCAGTACTTC
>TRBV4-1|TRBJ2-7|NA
CASSQSEGGLHYEQYF
TGCGCCAGCAGCCAATCCGAGGGGGGCCTCCACTACGAGCAGTACTTC
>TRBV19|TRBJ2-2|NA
CASSVRGVTGELFF
TGTGCCAGTAGTGTCCGAGGGGTCACCGGGGAGCTGTTTTTT
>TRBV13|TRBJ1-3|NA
CASSLGPTRATSGNTIYF
TGTGCCAGCAGCTTAGGCCCAACTAGGGCTACCTCTGGAAACACCATATATTTT
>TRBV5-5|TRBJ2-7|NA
CASSFLAGAIYEQYF
TGTGCCAGCAGCTTCCTGGCAGGGGCCATATACGAGCAGTACTTC
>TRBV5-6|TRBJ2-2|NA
CASSFREWEGTGELFF
TGTGCCAGCAGCTTCCGGGAATGGGAAGGGACCGGGGAGCTGTTTTTT
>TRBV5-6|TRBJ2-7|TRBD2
CASSLAGGPSASYEQYF
TGTGCCAGCAGCTTAGCGGGAGGGCCCTCTGCTTCCTACGAGCAGTACTTC
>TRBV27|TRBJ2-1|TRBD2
CASSLSGSHNEQFF
TGTGCCAGCAGTTTAAGCGGGAGCCACAATGAGCAGTTCTTC
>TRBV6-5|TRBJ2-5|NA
CASKIQETQYF
TGTGCCAGCAAGATCCAAGAGACCCAGTACTTC
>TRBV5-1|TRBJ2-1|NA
CASSIDRTYNEQFF
TGCGCCAGCAGCATAGACAGGACATACAATGAGCAGTTCTTC
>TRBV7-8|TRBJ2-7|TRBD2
CASSLAGGPLYEQYF
TGTGCCAGCAGCTTAGCGGGAGGGCCCTTATACGAGCAGTACTTC
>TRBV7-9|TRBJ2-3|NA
CASSLASGYTDTQYF
TGTGCCAGCAGCTTAGCTAGCGGATACACAGATACGCAGTATTTT
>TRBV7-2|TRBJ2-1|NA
CASSLWGRNSYNEQFF
TGTGCCAGCAGCTTATGGGGGCGAAACTCCTACAATGAGCAGTTCTTC
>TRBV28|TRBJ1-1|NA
CASSPWGANTEAFF
TGTGCCAGCAGTCCCTGGGGGGCGAACACTGAAGCTTTCTTT
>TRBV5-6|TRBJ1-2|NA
CASSLGGDYGYTF
TGTGCCAGCAGCTTAGGAGGGGACTATGGCTACACCTTC